This T cell receptor (beta chain) stems from a study of T cell repertoires in cytomegalovirus infection. TCRdb re-analysed the reads in MiXCR, keeping a single row per CDR3 protein. The sample holds around 69,000 distinct CDR3 sequences, approximately 20% seen once. The CDR3 is made up of 16 amino acids. The V segment lost 4 bases and the J segment 2 bases; nucleotides outside the gene matches: 8. Germline CDR1 is SEHNR and CDR2 is FQNEAQ (reference sequence). This clonotype came up a few times. Its specificity is unknown. This chain connects TRBV7-9 to TRBJ1-2, with 9 bases that match TRBD1. This sequence was found in a human donor in good health (CMV status not recorded). Some clones in this sample may be carry-over from other donors' samples. The sequencing used CD8+ T cells from cultured PBMCs, collected from culture after CMV antigen stimulation. DNA of the CDR3: TGTGCCAGCAGCTACCCTACGGGACAGGGAAACTATGGCTACACCTTC. Amino acids: CASSYPTGQGNYGYTF.